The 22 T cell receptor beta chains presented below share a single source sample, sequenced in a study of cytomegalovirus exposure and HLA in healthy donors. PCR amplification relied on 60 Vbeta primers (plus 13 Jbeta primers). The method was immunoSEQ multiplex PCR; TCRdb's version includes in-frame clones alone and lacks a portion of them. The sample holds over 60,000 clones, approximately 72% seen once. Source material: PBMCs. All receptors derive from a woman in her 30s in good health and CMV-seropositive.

The CDR3 protein is CASSPSGRDNEQYF. DNA of the CDR3: TGTGCCAGCAGCCCTAGCGGGAGGGACAACGAGCAGTACTTC. The chain has TRBV5-4 and TRBJ2-7; 12 nucleotides match TRBD2. The V gene's germline CDR1 is SGHNT and CDR2 YYREEE (reference sequence). There are 14 residues in the CDR3. V dropped 4 bases and J dropped 5; count of bases not matched to a gene: 4.

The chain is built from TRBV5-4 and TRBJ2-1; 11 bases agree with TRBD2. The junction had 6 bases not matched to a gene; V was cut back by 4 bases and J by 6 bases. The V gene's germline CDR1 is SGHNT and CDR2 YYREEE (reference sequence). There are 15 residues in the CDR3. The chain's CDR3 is CASSLTSGKSNEQFF. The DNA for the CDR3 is TGTGCCAGCAGCCTGACTAGCGGGAAATCCAATGAGCAGTTCTTC.

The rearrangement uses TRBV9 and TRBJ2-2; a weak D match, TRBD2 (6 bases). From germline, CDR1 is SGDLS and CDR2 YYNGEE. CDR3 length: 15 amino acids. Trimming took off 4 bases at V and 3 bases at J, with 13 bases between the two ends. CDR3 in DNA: TGTGCCAGCAGCCCATGGAGGGCGCACACCGGGGAGCTGTTTTTT. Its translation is CASSPWRAHTGELFF. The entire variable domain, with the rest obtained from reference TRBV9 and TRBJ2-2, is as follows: DSGVTQTPKHLITATGQRVTLRCSPRSGDLSVYWYQQSLDQGLQFLIQYYNGEERAKGNILERFSAQQFPDLHSELNLSSLELGDSALYFCASSPWRAHTGELFFGEGSRLTVL.

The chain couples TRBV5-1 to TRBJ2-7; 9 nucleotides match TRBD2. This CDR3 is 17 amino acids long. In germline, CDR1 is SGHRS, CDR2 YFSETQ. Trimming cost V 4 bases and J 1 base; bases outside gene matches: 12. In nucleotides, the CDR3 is TGCGCCAGCAGCCCCGGGGTAGCGGGAGTTGGTTCCTACGAGCAGTACTTC. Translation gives CASSPGVAGVGSYEQYF.

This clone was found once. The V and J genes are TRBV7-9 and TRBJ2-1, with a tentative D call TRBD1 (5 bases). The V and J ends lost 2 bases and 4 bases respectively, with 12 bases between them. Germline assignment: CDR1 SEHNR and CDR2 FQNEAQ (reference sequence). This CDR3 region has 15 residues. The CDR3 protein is CASSLSGHVYNEQFF. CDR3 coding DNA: TGTGCCAGCAGCTTATCCGGACACGTATACAATGAGCAGTTCTTC. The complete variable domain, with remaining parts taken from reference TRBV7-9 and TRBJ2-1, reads DTGVSQNPRHKITKRGQNVTFRCDPISEHNRLYWYRQTLGQGPEFLTYFQNEAQLEKSRLLSDRFSAERPKGSFSTLEIQRTEQGDSAMYLCASSLSGHVYNEQFFGPGTRLTVL.

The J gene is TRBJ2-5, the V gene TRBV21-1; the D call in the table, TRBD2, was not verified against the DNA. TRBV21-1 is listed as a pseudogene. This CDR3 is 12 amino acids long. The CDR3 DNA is TGTGCCAGCAGCAACCCGGGAGAGACCCAGTACTTC. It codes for CASSNPGETQYF.

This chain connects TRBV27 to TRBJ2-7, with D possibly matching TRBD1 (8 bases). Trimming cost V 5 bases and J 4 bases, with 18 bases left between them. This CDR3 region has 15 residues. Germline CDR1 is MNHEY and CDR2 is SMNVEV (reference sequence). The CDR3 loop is CASSTGVQGGYEQYF. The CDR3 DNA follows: TGTGCCAGCAGTACCGGTGTACAGGGGGGGTACGAGCAGTACTTC.

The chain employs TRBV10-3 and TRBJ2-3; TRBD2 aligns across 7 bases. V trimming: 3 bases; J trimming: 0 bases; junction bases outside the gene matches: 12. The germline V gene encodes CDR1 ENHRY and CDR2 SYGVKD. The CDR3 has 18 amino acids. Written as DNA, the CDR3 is TGTGCCATCAGTGACAACGGGGGGAGGGCCGCTAGCACAGATACGCAGTATTTT. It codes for CAISDNGGRAASTDTQYF.

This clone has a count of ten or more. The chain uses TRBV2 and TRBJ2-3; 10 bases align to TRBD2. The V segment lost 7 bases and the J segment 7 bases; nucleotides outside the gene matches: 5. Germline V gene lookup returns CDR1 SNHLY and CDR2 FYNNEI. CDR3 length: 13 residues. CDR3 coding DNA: TGTGCCAGCATCACTAGCGGGATGTATACGCAGTATTTT. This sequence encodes CASITSGMYTQYF. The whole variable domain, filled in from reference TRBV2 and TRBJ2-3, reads EPEVTQTPSHQVTQMGQEVILRCVPISNHLYFYWYRQILGQKVEFLVSFYNNEISEKSEIFDDQFSVERPDGSNFTLKIRSTKLEDSAMYFCASITSGMYTQYFGPGTRLTVL.

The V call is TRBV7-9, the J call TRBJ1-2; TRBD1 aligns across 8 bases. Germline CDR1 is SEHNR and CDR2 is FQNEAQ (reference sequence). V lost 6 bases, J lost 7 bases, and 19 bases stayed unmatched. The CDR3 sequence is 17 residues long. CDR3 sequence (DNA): TGTGCCAGCAGACTACTTACCCCGGGACAGGCGGAGCGTGGCTACACCTTC. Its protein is CASRLLTPGQAERGYTF.

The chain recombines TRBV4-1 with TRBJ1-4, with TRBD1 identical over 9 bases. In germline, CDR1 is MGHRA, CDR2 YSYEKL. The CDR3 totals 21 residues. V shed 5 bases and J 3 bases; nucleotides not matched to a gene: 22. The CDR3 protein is CASSDTSGTGLQIGPNEKLFF. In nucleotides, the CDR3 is TGCGCCAGCAGCGATACTTCCGGGACAGGGCTTCAGATTGGACCTAATGAAAAACTGTTTTTT.

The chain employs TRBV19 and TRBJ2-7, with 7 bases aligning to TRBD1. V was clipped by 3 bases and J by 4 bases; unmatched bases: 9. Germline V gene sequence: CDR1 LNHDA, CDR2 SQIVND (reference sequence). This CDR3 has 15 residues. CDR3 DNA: TGTGCCAGTAGTATCTCCCGGGACAGACTTTACGAGCAGTACTTC. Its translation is CASSISRDRLYEQYF. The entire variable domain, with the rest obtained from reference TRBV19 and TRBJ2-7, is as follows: DGGITQSPKYLFRKEGQNVTLSCEQNLNHDAMYWYRQDPGQGLRLIYYSQIVNDFQKGDIAEGYSVSREKKESFPLTVTSAQKNPTAFYLCASSISRDRLYEQYFGPGTRLTVT.

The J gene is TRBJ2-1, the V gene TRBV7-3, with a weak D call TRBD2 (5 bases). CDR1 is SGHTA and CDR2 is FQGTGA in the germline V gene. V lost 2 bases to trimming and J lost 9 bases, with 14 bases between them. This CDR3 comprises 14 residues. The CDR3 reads CASSLGSSIGEQFF. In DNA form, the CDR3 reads TGTGCCAGCAGCTTAGGGTCTAGCATAGGTGAGCAGTTCTTC. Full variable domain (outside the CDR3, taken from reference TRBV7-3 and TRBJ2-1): GAGVSQTPSNKVTEKGKYVELRCDPISGHTALYWYRQSLGQGPEFLIYFQGTGAADDSGLPNDRFFAVRPEGSVSTLKIQRTERGDSAVYLCASSLGSSIGEQFFGPGTRLTVL.

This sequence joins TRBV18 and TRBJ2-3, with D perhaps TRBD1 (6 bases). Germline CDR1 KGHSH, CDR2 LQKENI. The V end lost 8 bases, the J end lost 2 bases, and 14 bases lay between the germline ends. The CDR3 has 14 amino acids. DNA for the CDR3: TGTGCCAGCACCCCGGGACAAATCACAGATACGCAGTATTTT. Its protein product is CASTPGQITDTQYF.

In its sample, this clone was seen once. Here the CDR3 reads CASSPDSYEQYF. The CDR3 DNA reads TGTGCCAGCAGCCCGGACAGTTACGAGCAGTACTTC. V usage is TRBV28 and J usage is TRBJ2-7; possibly TRBD1 for D (6 bases). The germline V and J ends were trimmed by 6 bases and 4 bases, with 10 bases remaining between them. Germline CDR1 MDHEN, CDR2 SYDVKM. The CDR3 is 12 amino acids.

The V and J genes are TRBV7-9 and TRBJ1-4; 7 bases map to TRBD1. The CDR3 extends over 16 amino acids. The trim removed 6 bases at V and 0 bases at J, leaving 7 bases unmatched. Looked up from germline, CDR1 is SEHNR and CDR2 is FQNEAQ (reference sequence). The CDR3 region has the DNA TGTGCCAGCAGGGAGACAGGGACCACAACTAATGAAAAACTGTTTTTT. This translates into CASRETGTTTNEKLFF.

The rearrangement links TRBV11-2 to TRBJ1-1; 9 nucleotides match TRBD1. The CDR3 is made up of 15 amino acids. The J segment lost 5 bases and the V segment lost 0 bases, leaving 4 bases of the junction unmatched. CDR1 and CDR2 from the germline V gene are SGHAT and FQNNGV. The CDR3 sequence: CASSLETGGTTEAFF. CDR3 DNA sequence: TGTGCCAGCAGCTTAGAGACAGGGGGGACGACTGAAGCTTTCTTT.

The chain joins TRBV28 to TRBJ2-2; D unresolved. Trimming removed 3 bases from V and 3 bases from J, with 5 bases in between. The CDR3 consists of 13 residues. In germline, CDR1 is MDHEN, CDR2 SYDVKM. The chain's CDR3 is CASSFPYTGELFF. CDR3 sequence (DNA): TGTGCCAGCAGTTTCCCTTACACCGGGGAGCTGTTTTTT.

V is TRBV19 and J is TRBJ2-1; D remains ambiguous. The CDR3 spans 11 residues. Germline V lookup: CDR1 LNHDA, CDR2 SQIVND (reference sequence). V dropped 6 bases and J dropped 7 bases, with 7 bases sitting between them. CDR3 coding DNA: TGTGCCAGTAGCGGGTCTAATGAGCAGTTCTTC. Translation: CASSGSNEQFF.

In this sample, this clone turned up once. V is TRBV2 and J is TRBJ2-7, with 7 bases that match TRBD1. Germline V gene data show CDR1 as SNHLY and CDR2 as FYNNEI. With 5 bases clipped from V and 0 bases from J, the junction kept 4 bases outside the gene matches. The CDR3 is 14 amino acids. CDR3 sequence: CASSRDSLSYEQYF. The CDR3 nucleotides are TGTGCCAGCAGTCGGGACAGCCTCTCCTACGAGCAGTACTTC.

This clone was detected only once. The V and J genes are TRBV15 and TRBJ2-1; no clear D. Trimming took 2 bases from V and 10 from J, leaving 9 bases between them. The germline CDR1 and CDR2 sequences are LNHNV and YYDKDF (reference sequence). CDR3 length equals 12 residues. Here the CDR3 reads CATSRPWAEQFF. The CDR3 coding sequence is TGTGCCACCAGCAGACCCTGGGCGGAGCAGTTCTTC. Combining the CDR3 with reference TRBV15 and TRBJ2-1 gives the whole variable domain DAMVIQNPRYQVTQFGKPVTLSCSQTLNHNVMYWYQQKSSQAPKLLFHYYDKDFNNEADTPDNFQSRRPNTSFCFLDIRSPGLGDTAMYLCATSRPWAEQFFGPGTRLTVL.

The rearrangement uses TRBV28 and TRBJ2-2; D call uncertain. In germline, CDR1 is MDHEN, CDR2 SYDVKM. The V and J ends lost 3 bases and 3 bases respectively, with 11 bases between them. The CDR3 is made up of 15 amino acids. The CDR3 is CASSFVNLYTGELFF. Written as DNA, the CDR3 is TGTGCCAGCAGTTTCGTAAATTTATACACCGGGGAGCTGTTTTTT.